Included here is one TCR beta chain sequence, with context. Its target antigen remains unknown. One base away there is no much larger clone; base qualities are not given. What the treatment or condition label conveys for this sample: live attenuated yellow fever vaccine strain. A standard Ficoll-Paque protocol was used to isolate PBMCs from peripheral blood. Dynabeads CD4 and CD8 positive selection kits were used to isolate the CD4 and CD8 T-cell fractions. TriZol was used to extract RNA from bulk PBMCs, from CD4 and CD8 fractions, and from dextramer-positive and dextramer-negative fractions. This sample is part of a study of T cells after yellow fever vaccination (dated by TCRdb to the late 2010s). Regarding the complete study: The SMART-Seq v4 Ultra Low Input RNA kit was used to prepare libraries from fractions with low cell numbers. Bulk TCR alpha and beta repertoires were sequenced longitudinally to track T-cell clones before and after primary and booster YFV17D yellow fever vaccination. Two healthy male donors made up the cohort, one aged 18 to 30 years and the other aged 30 to 39 years. Blood was collected at multiple timepoints before and after primary and secondary immunization, and bulk PBMC replicates and cell subsets were isolated. General study outcomes and caveats: Only a couple of donors were included in the study, so the extent to which the findings can be generalized is limited. A small share of clonotypes was detected in both CD4 and CD8 compartments, with the overlap likely arising from convergent recombination. Computational filtering was needed because FACS-sorted repertoires could contain abundant contaminating clonotypes from the bulk population. The secondary T-cell response was weaker than the primary response but faster, peaking on day 5 instead of day 15. Most clones expanded after primary vaccination (roughly 96% of CD4 and around 88% of CD8) were re-detected after the booster, suggesting that broad memory maintenance occurred.

CDR1 and CDR2, per the germline V gene (reference sequence), are MNHEY and SMNVEV. The CDR3 starts with the cysteine, ends with the phenylalanine, and has 16 residues. Here the CDR3 DNA is all that survives: 48 bases in frame from base 1. Trimming leaves V shorter by 5 bases and J shorter by 9 bases, with the junction holding 15 bases beyond the gene matches. The listed sequencing device is Illumina NovaSeq 6000. TCR cDNA was synthesized by 5'RACE template switching, which introduced a universal primer site and unique molecular identifiers. Priming for cDNA synthesis came from both the TCR alpha and TCR beta constant segments. Library amplification involved two PCR steps, and the second step added sample barcodes and sequencing adapters. Libraries were sequenced on Illumina HiSeq 2500 (2x100 bp) or NovaSeq (2x150 bp). The original methods were these. MIGEC was used to demultiplex reads and collapse the reads into UMI consensus sequences, and MiXCR was used for V(D)J alignment. Vaccine-responding clonotypes were defined with edgeR using replicate PBMC samples, requiring FDR below 0.01 and a log2 fold change above 5 up to day 15. Bulk clonotypes were assigned CD4 or CD8 identity according to which sequenced CD4 or CD8 repertoire held them at higher abundance. TCRdb trimmed public reads at Q25 via fastp, called clones via MiXCR and kept in-frame beta chains. Duplicate CDR3 protein sequences are folded into a single record with the most common DNA and genes. For this entry, the V and J calls and clone size follow TCRdb and not the study's own pipeline. The sample table holds over 250,000 distinct CDR3 sequences, of which approximately 5.2% were seen once. Less than 3.5% of the sample goes to the ten largest clones.

This chain joins TRBV27 to TRBJ2-1, and 8 junctional nucleotides match TRBD2. Here the sequenced sample was CD4+ T cells sorted from PBMCs, taken on the day of the yellow fever booster vaccination. This clonotype originated in a man between 18 and 29 years old who received the YFV17D yellow fever vaccine. The nucleotide sequence reads TGTGCCAGCAGTACCAGCAGCGGGGGCTCTCTTCTTGAGCAGTTCTTC. It codes for CASSTSSGGSLLEQFF.